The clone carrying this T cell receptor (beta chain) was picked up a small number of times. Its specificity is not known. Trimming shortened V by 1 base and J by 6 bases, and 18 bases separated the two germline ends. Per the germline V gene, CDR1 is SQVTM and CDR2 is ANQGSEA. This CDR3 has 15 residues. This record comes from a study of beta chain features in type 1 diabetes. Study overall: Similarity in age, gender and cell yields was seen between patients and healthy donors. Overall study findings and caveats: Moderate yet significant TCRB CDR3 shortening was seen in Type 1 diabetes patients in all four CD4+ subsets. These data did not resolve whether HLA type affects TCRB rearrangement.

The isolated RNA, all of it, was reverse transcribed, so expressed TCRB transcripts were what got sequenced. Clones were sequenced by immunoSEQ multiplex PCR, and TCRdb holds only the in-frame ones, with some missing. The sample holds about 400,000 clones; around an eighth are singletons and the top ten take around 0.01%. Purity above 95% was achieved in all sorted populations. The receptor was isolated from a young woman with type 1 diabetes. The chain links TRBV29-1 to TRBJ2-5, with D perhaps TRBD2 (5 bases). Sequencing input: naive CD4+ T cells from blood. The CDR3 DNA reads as TGCAGCGTTGAAGGCCTGCGCGACGGGGTGAAGACCCAGTACTTC. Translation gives CSVEGLRDGVKTQYF.